This T cell receptor beta chain is drawn from a study of human T cells and chemical hapten exposure. About the study: Variation in per-sample TCR yields came mainly from small pooled library volume differences. General study results and limits: The presence of alopecia in the donors means their immune response may differ from healthy people's.

On this clonotype: Its cognate antigen is unknown.

Time point meaning: patch test 3, about 24 weeks after DPC sensitization. Treatment in this sample: therapeutic diphenylcyclopropenone sensitization with weekly scalp DPC. Whole blood that had not been fractionated was the source of extracted total RNA. As processed by the authors: Sample-level TCR yields exhibited a median of around 100,000, with a range of 23,224 to 690,600. Using its own MiXCR run on the RACE reads, TCRdb lists one record per CDR3 protein. For this entry, the V and J calls and clone size follow TCRdb and not the study's own pipeline. The sample yields 75,000 to 90,000 distinct CDR3 sequences, 9.5% to 14% seen once. The TCR sequence derives from a woman between 50 and 59 years old with alopecia areata. Some clones in this sample may be carry-over from other donors' samples. The input for sequencing was whole blood, taken in connection with sensitization to the hapten diphenylcyclopropenone (DPC).

The CDR3 sequence: CASAKGGTIEAFF. For the CDR3, the DNA is TGTGCCAGCGCGAAAGGGGGCACGATTGAAGCTTTCTTT. The chain employs TRBV7-2 and TRBJ1-1; 7 nucleotides match TRBD1. Germline-derived CDR1 and CDR2 are SGHTA and FQGNSA. V trimming: 8 bases; J trimming: 7 bases; junction bases outside the gene matches: 10. The CDR3 has 13 residues.